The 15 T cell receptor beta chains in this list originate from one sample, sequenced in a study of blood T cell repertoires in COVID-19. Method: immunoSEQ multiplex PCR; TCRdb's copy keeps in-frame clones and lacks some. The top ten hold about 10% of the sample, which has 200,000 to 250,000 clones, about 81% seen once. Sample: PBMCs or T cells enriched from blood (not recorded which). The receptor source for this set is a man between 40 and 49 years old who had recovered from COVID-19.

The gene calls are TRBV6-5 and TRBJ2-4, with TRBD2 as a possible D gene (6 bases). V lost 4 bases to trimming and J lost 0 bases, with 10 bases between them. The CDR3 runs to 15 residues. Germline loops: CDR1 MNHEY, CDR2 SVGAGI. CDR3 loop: CASSWGGVAKNIQYF. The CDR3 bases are TGTGCCAGCAGTTGGGGCGGGGTAGCCAAAAACATTCAGTACTTC.

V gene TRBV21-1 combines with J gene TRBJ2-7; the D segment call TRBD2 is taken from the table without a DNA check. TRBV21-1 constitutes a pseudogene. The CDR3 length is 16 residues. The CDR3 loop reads CASSPREREVSYEQYF. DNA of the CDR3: TGTGCCAGCAGCCCCAGGGAGCGGGAGGTCTCCTACGAGCAGTACTTC.

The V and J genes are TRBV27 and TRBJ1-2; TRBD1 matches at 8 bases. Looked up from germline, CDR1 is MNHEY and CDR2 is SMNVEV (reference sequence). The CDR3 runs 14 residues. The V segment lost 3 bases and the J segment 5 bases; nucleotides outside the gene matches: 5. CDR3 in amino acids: CASSLDRARYGYTF. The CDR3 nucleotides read TGTGCCAGCAGTTTGGACAGGGCACGGTATGGCTACACCTTC.

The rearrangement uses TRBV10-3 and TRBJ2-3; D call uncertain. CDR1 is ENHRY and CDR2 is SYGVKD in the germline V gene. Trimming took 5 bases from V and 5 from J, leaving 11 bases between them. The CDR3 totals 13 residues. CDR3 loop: CAISRGPGDTQYF. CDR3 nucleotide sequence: TGTGCCATCAGTCGCGGCCCCGGAGATACGCAGTATTTT.

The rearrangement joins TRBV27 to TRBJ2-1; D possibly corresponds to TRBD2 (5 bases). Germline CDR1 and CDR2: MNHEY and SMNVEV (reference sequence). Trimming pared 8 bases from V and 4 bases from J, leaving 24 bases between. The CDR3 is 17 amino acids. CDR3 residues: CASSPFGGLNGYNEQFF. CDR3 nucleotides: TGTGCCAGCTCCCCTTTCGGCGGGCTTAACGGGTACAATGAGCAGTTCTTC.

DNA for the CDR3: TGCGCCAGTGGGGGGGCAGGGAATTCACCCCTCCACTTT. Residues: CASGGAGNSPLHF. V gene TRBV4-1 combines with J gene TRBJ1-6; tentatively, D is TRBD1 (6 bases). This CDR3 contains 13 residues. CDR1 is MGHRA and CDR2 is YSYEKL in the germline V gene. Trimming left V 9 bases short and J 7 bases short, with 13 bases between.

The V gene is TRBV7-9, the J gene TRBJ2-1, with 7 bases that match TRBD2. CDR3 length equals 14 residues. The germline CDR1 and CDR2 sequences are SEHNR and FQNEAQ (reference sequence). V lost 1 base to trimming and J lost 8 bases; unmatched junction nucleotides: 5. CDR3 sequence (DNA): TGTGCCAGCAGCTTAGTAAGTGCGGGGGATGAGCAGTTCTTC. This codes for CASSLVSAGDEQFF.

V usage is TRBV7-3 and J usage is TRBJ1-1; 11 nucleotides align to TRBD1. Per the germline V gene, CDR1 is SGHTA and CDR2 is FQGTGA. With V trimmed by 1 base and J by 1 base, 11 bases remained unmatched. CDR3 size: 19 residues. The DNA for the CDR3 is TGTGCCAGCAGCTTAAAACCGTGGGACAGGGGGAAGGGGAACACTGAAGCTTTCTTT. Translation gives CASSLKPWDRGKGNTEAFF.

The CDR3 sequence is CASKTTALGDSPLHF. DNA of the CDR3: TGTGCCAGTAAGACGACAGCGCTGGGCGATTCACCCCTCCACTTT. V and J are TRBV19 and TRBJ1-6, with D possibly TRBD1 on 5 matching bases. CDR3 length: 15 residues. Looked up from germline, CDR1 is LNHDA and CDR2 is SQIVND (reference sequence). V lost 7 bases, J lost 8 bases, and 18 bases lay in between. Based on the CDR3 plus reference TRBV19 and TRBJ1-6, the full variable domain is DGGITQSPKYLFRKEGQNVTLSCEQNLNHDAMYWYRQDPGQGLRLIYYSQIVNDFQKGDIAEGYSVSREKKESFPLTVTSAQKNPTAFYLCASKTTALGDSPLHFGNGTRLTVT.

This chain's CDR3 is CASSVNRLNEKLFF. CDR3 DNA: TGTGCCAGCAGTGTTAACAGACTAAATGAAAAACTGTTTTTT. The chain combines TRBV2 with TRBJ1-4; D is ambiguous. Germline CDR1 and CDR2: SNHLY and FYNNEI. V was trimmed by 4 bases and J by 5 bases, leaving 11 bases between them. The CDR3 runs to 14 residues.

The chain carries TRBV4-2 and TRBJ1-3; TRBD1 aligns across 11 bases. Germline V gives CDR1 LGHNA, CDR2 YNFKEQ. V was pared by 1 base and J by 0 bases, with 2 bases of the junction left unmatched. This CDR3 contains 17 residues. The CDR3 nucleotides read TGTGCCAGCAGCCAAGGGACAGGGGGCAACTCTGGAAACACCATATATTTT. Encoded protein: CASSQGTGGNSGNTIYF.

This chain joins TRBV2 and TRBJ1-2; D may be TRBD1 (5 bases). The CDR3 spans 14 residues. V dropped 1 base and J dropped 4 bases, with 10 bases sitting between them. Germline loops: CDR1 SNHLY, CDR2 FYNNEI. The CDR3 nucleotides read TGTGCCAGCAGTGAAGGACAGCGCCCCTATGGCTACACCTTC. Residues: CASSEGQRPYGYTF.

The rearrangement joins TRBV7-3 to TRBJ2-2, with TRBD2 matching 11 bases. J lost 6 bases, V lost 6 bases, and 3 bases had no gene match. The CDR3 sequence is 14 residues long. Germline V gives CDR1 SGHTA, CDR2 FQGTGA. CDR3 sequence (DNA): TGTGCCAGCAGATTAGCGGGAGGGGCCGGGGAGCTGTTTTTT. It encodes CASRLAGGAGELFF.

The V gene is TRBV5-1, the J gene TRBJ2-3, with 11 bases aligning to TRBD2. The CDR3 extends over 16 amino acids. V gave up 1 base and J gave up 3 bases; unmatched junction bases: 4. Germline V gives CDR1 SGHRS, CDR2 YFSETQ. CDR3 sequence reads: CASSLFLAGGTDTQYF. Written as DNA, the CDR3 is TGCGCCAGCAGCTTGTTCCTAGCGGGGGGAACAGATACGCAGTATTTT.

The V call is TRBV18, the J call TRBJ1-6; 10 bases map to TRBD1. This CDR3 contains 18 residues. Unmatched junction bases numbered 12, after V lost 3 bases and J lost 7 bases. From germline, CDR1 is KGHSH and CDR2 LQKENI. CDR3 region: CASSPGTGAWLYNSPLHF. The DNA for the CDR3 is TGTGCCAGCTCACCCGGGACAGGGGCTTGGCTATACAATTCACCCCTCCACTTT.